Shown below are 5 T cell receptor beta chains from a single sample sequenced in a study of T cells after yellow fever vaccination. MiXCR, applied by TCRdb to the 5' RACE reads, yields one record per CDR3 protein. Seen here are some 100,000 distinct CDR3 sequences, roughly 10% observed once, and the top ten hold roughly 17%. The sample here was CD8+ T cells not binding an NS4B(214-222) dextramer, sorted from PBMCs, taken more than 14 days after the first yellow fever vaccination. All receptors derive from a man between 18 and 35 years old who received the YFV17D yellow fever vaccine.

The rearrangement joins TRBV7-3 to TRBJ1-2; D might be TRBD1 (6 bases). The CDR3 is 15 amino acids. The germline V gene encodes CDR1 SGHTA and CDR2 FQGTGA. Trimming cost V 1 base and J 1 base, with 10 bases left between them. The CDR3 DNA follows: TGTGCCAGCAGCTTAAACCCAGGGGATAACTATGGCTACACCTTC. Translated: CASSLNPGDNYGYTF.

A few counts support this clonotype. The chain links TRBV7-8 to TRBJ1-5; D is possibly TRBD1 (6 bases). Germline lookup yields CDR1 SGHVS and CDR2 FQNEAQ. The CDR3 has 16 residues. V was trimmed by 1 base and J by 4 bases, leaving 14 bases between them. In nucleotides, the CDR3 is TGTGCCAGCAGCTTAGGGGGGCAGCTGCCGAATCAGCCCCAGCATTTT. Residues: CASSLGGQLPNQPQHF.

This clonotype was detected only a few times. The CDR3 sequence: CASNEERVTDTQYF. Here the CDR3 DNA reads TGTGCCAGCAACGAGGAACGGGTCACAGATACGCAGTATTTT. This chain uses TRBV6-2 or TRBV6-3 with TRBJ2-3, with D unclear. Trimming pared 7 bases from V and 2 bases from J, leaving 13 bases between. Germline CDR1 is MNHEY and CDR2 is SVGEGT. The length of the CDR3 is 14 residues.

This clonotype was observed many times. The CDR3 bases are TGTGCCAGCAGTCCCTTATTCACCGGGGAGCTGTTTTTT. Its translation is CASSPLFTGELFF. The chain combines TRBV12-3 or TRBV12-4 with TRBJ2-2; D ambiguous. V was pared by 5 bases and J by 4 bases, with 8 bases between. This CDR3 contains 13 residues.

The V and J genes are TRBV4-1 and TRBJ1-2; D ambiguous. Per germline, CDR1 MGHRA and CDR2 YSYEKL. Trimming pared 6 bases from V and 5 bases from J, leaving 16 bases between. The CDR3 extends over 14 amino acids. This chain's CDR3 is CASRGFTVTYGYTF. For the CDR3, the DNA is TGCGCCAGCAGAGGGTTCACAGTTACATATGGCTACACCTTC.